This passage covers 5 T cell receptor beta chains from one sample sequenced in a study of CD8+ T cells in alopecia areata. It was cDNA, reverse transcribed from extracted RNA, that served as the sequencing template. Sequenced by immunoSEQ multiplex PCR; TCRdb stores in-frame clones only, minus some. Of some 30,000 clones listed, more than 60% are singletons. The sequenced sample was NKG2D-low CD8+ T cells sorted from blood. The receptor set was obtained from a human donor with alopecia areata.

The chain carries TRBV7-6 and TRBJ2-7; TRBD1 is a possible D gene (6 bases). The CDR3 consists of 14 residues. Germline V gives CDR1 SGHVS, CDR2 FNYEAQ. Trimming took off 5 bases at V and 2 bases at J, with 13 bases between the two ends. CDR3 amino acids: CASSQGQNPYEQYF. The CDR3 region has the DNA TGTGCCAGCAGCCAGGGGCAAAACCCCTACGAGCAGTACTTC. Looking up the rest from reference TRBV7-6 and TRBJ2-7 gives the full variable domain: GAGVSQSPRYKVTKRGQDVALRCDPISGHVSLYWYRQALGQGPEFLTYFNYEAQQDKSGLPNDRFSAERPEGSISTLTIQRTEQRDSAMYRCASSQGQNPYEQYFGPGTRLTVT.

The rearrangement links TRBV5-1 to TRBJ2-7; 8 nucleotides line up with TRBD1. Germline loops: CDR1 SGHRS, CDR2 YFSETQ. With V trimmed by 5 bases and J by 1 base, 5 bases remained unmatched. The CDR3 runs to 14 residues. The CDR3 nucleotides read TGCGCCAGCAGTATAGGACAGGGATCCTACGAGCAGTACTTC. It yields the protein CASSIGQGSYEQYF.

V is TRBV29-1 and J is TRBJ2-2; perhaps D is TRBD1 or TRBD2 (5 bases each). V dropped 5 bases and J dropped 1 base, with 17 bases sitting between them. The CDR3 sequence is 16 residues long. CDR1 and CDR2 (germline): SQVTM, ANQGSEA. DNA for the CDR3: TGCAGCGTTACAGACGAGGGACGGATGAACACCGGGGAGCTGTTTTTT. It translates to CSVTDEGRMNTGELFF.

The chain is built from TRBV6-5 and TRBJ2-2, with D uncertain. CDR1 and CDR2 (germline): MNHEY, SVGAGI. With 5 bases removed from V and 6 bases from J, the gap between germline ends came to 13 bases. The CDR3 is made up of 14 amino acids. In nucleotides, the CDR3 is TGTGCCAGCAGTCGGGCCCCGTTTTCCGGGGAGCTGTTTTTT. It specifies CASSRAPFSGELFF.

The rearrangement links TRBV7-9 to TRBJ2-1, with 13 bases lining up with TRBD2. CDR1 is SEHNR and CDR2 is FQNEAQ in the germline V gene (reference sequence). With 5 bases clipped from V and 8 bases from J, the junction kept 6 bases outside the gene matches. The CDR3 is 15 amino acids. The CDR3 protein is CASSRTSGSYDEQFF. DNA of the CDR3: TGTGCCAGCAGCCGGACTAGCGGGAGTTATGATGAGCAGTTCTTC.